The 11 T cell receptor beta chains presented below share a single source sample, sequenced in a study of technical replicates of blood from several donors. Clones were sequenced by immunoSEQ multiplex PCR, and TCRdb holds only the in-frame ones, with some missing. Of about 74,000 clones detected, approximately 75% appear once; the ten largest clones hold roughly 4%. Material for sequencing was PBMCs. Every receptor here comes from a human donor in good health. Some clones in this sample may be carry-over from other donors' samples.

The V call is TRBV19, the J call TRBJ1-3, with D uncertain. The V and J ends lost 10 bases and 0 bases respectively, with 16 bases between them. The V gene's germline CDR1 is LNHDA and CDR2 SQIVND (reference sequence). The CDR3 is 15 residues long. CDR3 residues: CATQDGGSSGNTIYF. The CDR3 nucleotides are TGTGCCACCCAGGACGGAGGCTCCTCTGGAAACACCATATATTTT.

The chain couples TRBV28 to TRBJ1-1, with a weak D call TRBD1 (6 bases). The CDR3 covers 12 residues. V was cut by 8 bases and J by 7 bases, with 14 bases left in between. Germline V gene data show CDR1 as MDHEN and CDR2 as SYDVKM. CDR3 sequence (DNA): TGTGCCAGCTACTACAGGGAAGGTGAAGCTTTCTTT. Protein sequence: CASYYREGEAFF.

The chain has TRBV5-1 and TRBJ2-7; 8 bases line up with TRBD1. V gave up 4 bases and J gave up 5 bases; unmatched junction bases: 8. This CDR3 has 14 amino acids. Germline CDR1 and CDR2: SGHRS and YFSETQ. The CDR3 is CASSQGQGRHEQYF. CDR3 coding DNA: TGCGCCAGCAGCCAAGGACAGGGTCGTCACGAGCAGTACTTC.

This rearrangement joins TRBV10-3 to TRBJ2-7, with 11 bases identical to TRBD2. This CDR3 spans 16 amino acids. Unmatched junction bases numbered 13, after V lost 6 bases and J lost 6 bases. Germline-derived CDR1 and CDR2 are ENHRY and SYGVKD. This CDR3 is CAISREDSGRALEQYF. DNA of the CDR3: TGTGCCATCAGCCGGGAGGATAGCGGGAGGGCTCTCGAGCAGTACTTC.

The sample holds a few counts of this clone. The rearrangement joins TRBV30 to TRBJ1-1; D ambiguous. Germline V gene data show CDR1 as GTSNPN and CDR2 as SVGIG (reference sequence). The CDR3 is made up of 13 amino acids. V was shortened by 4 bases and J by 2 bases, with 11 bases between the two germline ends. For the CDR3, the DNA is TGTGCCTGGACTGAACGGGTTAACACTGAAGCTTTCTTT. It specifies CAWTERVNTEAFF.

The CDR3 DNA reads TGTGCCTGGAGATCCCCAGGCAGTTCACCCCTCCACTTT. It is translated as CAWRSPGSSPLHF. This chain uses TRBV30 with TRBJ1-6, with D unresolved. Trimming removed 3 bases at V and 9 bases at J, with 12 bases between. There are 13 residues in the CDR3. Germline V gene sequence: CDR1 GTSNPN, CDR2 SVGIG (reference sequence).

J is TRBJ2-7 and V is TRBV18; no firm D call. Germline CDR1 and CDR2: KGHSH and LQKENI. The V end was cut by 2 bases, the J end by 3 bases, with 11 bases between. CDR3 length: 14 residues. The CDR3 nucleotides are TGTGCCAGCTCACCAGTCGAGGATTTCTACGAGCAGTACTTC. Protein: CASSPVEDFYEQYF.

The chain joins TRBV19 to TRBJ1-2, with 8 bases aligning to TRBD1. Germline V gene lookup returns CDR1 LNHDA and CDR2 SQIVND (reference sequence). This CDR3 has 15 amino acids. With V trimmed by 4 bases and J by 8 bases, 12 bases remained unmatched. The CDR3 bases are TGTGCCAGTAGTAAGTTGGACAGGGTAGGTCGAGGCTACACCTTC. Translating gives CASSKLDRVGRGYTF.

The J gene is TRBJ2-7, the V gene TRBV11-1; TRBD1 matches at 7 bases. CDR1 and CDR2 from the germline V gene are SGHAT and FQDESV (reference sequence). CDR3 length: 15 residues. Unmatched junction bases numbered 8, after V lost 6 bases and J lost 0 bases. Here the CDR3 DNA reads TGTGCCAGCAGTCAGTGGGACAGCCACTCCTACGAGCAGTACTTC. This translates into CASSQWDSHSYEQYF.

This CDR3 is CSVKDRIEAFF. The CDR3 nucleotides are TGCAGCGTTAAGGACAGGATTGAAGCTTTCTTT. The chain employs TRBV29-1 and TRBJ1-1; 7 bases align to TRBD1. CDR3 length: 11 residues. Germline CDR1 SQVTM, CDR2 ANQGSEA. J lost 7 bases, V lost 5 bases, and 4 bases had no gene match.

The chain recombines TRBV9 with TRBJ2-3; TRBD1 might be the D (5 bases). V was cut by 0 bases and J by 6 bases, with 26 bases left in between. The CDR3 spans 19 residues. From germline, CDR1 is SGDLS and CDR2 YYNGEE. The CDR3 region is CASSVGVQGRTKAMDTQYF. The CDR3 DNA is TGTGCCAGCAGCGTAGGGGTGCAGGGCAGAACCAAGGCAATGGATACGCAGTATTTT.